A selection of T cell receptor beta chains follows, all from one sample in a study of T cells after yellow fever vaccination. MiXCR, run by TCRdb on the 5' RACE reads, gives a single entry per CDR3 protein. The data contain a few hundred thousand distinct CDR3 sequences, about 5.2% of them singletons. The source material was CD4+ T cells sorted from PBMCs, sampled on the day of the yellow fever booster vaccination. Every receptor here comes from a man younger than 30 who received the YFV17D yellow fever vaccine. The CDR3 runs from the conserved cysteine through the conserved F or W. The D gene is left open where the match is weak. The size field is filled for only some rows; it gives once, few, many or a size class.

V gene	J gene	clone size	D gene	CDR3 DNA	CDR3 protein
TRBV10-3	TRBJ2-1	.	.	TGTGCCATTGGGAACAGCCAGGGCAATGAGCAGTTCTTC	CAIGNSQGNEQFF
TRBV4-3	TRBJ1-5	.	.	TGCGCCAGCAGCCATGATCCGGGACGCCAGCCCCAGCATTTT	CASSHDPGRQPQHF
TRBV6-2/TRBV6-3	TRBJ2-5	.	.	TGTGCCAGCAGTTACGGGGTAGTAGGAACCCAGTACTTC	CASSYGVVGTQYF
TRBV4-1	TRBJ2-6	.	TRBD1	TGCGCCAGCAGCCAAAGCGGACAGGGGGTTGCTGGGGCCAACGTCCTGACTTTC	CASSQSGQGVAGANVLTF
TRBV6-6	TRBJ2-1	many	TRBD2	TGTGCCAGCAGTTATGATTTAGCGGGGCGCGAGCAGTTCTTC	CASSYDLAGREQFF
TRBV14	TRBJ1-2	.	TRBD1	TGTGCCAGCAGCCAAGGACAGGGACGAGGTGGCTACACCTTC	CASSQGQGRGGYTF
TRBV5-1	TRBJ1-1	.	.	TGCGCCAGCAGCTTGGGGACTTTGGGGGCGAACACTGAAGCTTTCTTT	CASSLGTLGANTEAFF
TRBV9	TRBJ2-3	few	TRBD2	TGTGCCAGCAGCGTAGACCCCAATTTGAGACTAGCCTCTACGCAGTATTTT	CASSVDPNLRLASTQYF
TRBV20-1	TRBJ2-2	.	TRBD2	TGCAGTGCTAGAGAAGCGGGGGCCTACACCGGGGAGCTGTTTTTT	CSAREAGAYTGELFF
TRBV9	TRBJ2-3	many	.	TGTGCCAGCAGCGGGATGGCGGGGGCCTTAGATACGCAGTATTTT	CASSGMAGALDTQYF
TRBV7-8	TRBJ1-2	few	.	TGTGCCAGCAACTCCTGGGGTAATGGCTACACCTTC	CASNSWGNGYTF
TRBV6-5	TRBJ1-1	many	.	TGTGCCAGCAGTTGGGGGAACACTGAAGCTTTCTTT	CASSWGNTEAFF
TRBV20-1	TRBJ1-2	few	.	TGCAGTGCTAGATCGGCAAACTATGGCTACACCTTC	CSARSANYGYTF
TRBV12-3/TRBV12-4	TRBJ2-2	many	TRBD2	TGTGCCAGCAGTTTATATAGCGGGGGGTTCACCGGGGAGCTGTTTTTT	CASSLYSGGFTGELFF
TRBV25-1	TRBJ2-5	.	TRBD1	TGTGCCAGCGGGTTACAGGGGTCAGAGACCCAGTACTTC	CASGLQGSETQYF
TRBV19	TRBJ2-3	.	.	TGTGCCAGTAGTCGACAGATGAAACGCACAGATACGCAGTATTTT	CASSRQMKRTDTQYF
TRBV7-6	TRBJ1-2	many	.	TGTGCCAGCAGCTTTTCGGACTCCGGCTACACCTTC	CASSFSDSGYTF
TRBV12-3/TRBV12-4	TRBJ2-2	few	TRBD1	TGTGCCAGCACCCCTTCCCCCGGGCAGGGGGCATTCGGGGAGCTGTTTTTT	CASTPSPGQGAFGELFF
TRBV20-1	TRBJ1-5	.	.	TGCAGTGCTTGGGGCTCCGATCAGCCCCAGCATTTT	CSAWGSDQPQHF
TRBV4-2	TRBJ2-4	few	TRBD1	TGTGCCAGCAGCCAAGACGACAGGGGAAACATTCAGTACTTC	CASSQDDRGNIQYF
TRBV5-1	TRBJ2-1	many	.	TGCGCCAGCAGCTCCGCCCATGAGCAGTTCTTC	CASSSAHEQFF
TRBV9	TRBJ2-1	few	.	TGTGCCAGCAGCGTAGCCAGGTCCTTCAATGAGCAGTTCTTC	CASSVARSFNEQFF
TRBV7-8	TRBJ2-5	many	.	TGTGCCAGCAAACCAGGGAGGCACCAAGAGACCCAGTACTTC	CASKPGRHQETQYF
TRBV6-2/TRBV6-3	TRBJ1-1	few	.	TGTGCCAGCAGTTACAGGAGAGACACTGAAGCTTTCTTT	CASSYRRDTEAFF
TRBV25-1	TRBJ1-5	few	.	TGTGCCAGCAGACTTTCGAGACGGTATAATCAGCCCCAGCATTTT	CASRLSRRYNQPQHF
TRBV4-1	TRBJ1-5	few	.	TGCGCCAGCAGCCGAGGAGCGGGTCAGCCCCAGCATTTT	CASSRGAGQPQHF
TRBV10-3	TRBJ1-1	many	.	TGTGCCATCAGGGCGAACACTGAAGCTTTCTTT	CAIRANTEAFF
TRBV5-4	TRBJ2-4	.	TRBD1	TGTGCCAGCAGCTTAGGTCAGGGGGTGACCAAAAACATTCAGTACTTC	CASSLGQGVTKNIQYF
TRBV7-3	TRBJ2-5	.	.	TGTGCCAGCAGCTTAACGGCGGGGGCATACCAAGAGACCCAGTACTTC	CASSLTAGAYQETQYF
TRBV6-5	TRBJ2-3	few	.	TGTGCCAGCAGTTACTCCCAGGGCGGGGGCCGCACAGATACGCAGTATTTT	CASSYSQGGGRTDTQYF
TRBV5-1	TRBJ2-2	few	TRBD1	TGCGCCAGCCGCCGGACAGGGTATAACACCGGGGAGCTGTTTTTT	CASRRTGYNTGELFF
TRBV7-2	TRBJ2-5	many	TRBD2	TGTGCCAGCAGCTTATTTCTCGCGGGGGGGCAGGAGACCCAGTACTTC	CASSLFLAGGQETQYF
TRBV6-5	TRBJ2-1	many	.	.	CASSSSFRGGAIEQFF
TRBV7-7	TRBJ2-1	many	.	TGTGCTAGCAGCCTAGGTCATGGTATCCATGAGCAGTTCTTC	CASSLGHGIHEQFF
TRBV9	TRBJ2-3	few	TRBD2	TGTGCCAGCAGCGTAGGGGGTAGCGGGGGGGCAACAGATACGCAGTATTTT	CASSVGGSGGATDTQYF
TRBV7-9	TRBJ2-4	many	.	TGTGCCAGCAGCTTCGGCCGGTCAGCCGAAAACATTCAGTACTTC	CASSFGRSAENIQYF
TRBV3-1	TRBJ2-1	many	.	TGTGCCAGCAGTCTCAGAGATAGTGCGGAGCAGTTCTTC	CASSLRDSAEQFF
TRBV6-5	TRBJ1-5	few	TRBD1	TGTGCCAGCAGTTACCCCTCGGGACAGCTTAGGGAGCAATCTCATCAGCCCCAGCATTTT	CASSYPSGQLREQSHQPQHF
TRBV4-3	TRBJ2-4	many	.	TGCGCCAGCAGCCAAGAGATCGGGCGGGGAGGCAAAAACATTCAGTACTTC	CASSQEIGRGGKNIQYF